The rows below give T cell receptor beta chains drawn from one sample of a study of blood T cell repertoires in COVID-19. Clones were sequenced by immunoSEQ multiplex PCR, and TCRdb holds only the in-frame ones, with some missing. The table includes under 300,000 clones, 65% to 80% detected once. Sequencing input: peripheral blood. Receptors originate from a woman aged 40 to 50 with active or convalescent COVID-19. The CDR3 runs from the conserved cysteine through the conserved F or W. A D gene is named only where the DNA matches it firmly. Size tells how often a clone was seen (once, few, many) or the class of an expanded clone, and some rows leave it out.

D gene: NA; J gene: TRBJ1-5; clone size: NA; V gene: TRBV6-5; CDR3 protein: CASNRANQPQHF; CDR3 DNA: TGTGCCAGCAACAGGGCCAATCAGCCCCAGCATTTT
D gene: NA; J gene: TRBJ1-1; clone size: NA; V gene: TRBV12-3/TRBV12-4; CDR3 protein: CASSSSGGRRAFF; CDR3 DNA: TGTGCCAGCAGTTCCTCAGGAGGGCGCAGAGCTTTCTTT
D gene: NA; J gene: TRBJ2-2; clone size: few; V gene: TRBV21-1; CDR3 protein: CATQPGGDTGELFF; CDR3 DNA: TGTGCCACCCAACCCGGGGGGGACACCGGGGAGCTGTTTTTT
D gene: NA; J gene: TRBJ1-6; clone size: NA; V gene: TRBV27; CDR3 protein: CASLPGTRGYYNSPLHF; CDR3 DNA: TGTGCCAGCCTTCCGGGCACCAGGGGTTACTATAATTCACCCCTCCACTTT
D gene: NA; J gene: TRBJ2-2; clone size: NA; V gene: TRBV5-1; CDR3 protein: CASSETNTGELFF; CDR3 DNA: TGCGCCAGCAGCGAAACAAACACCGGGGAGCTGTTTTTT
D gene: NA; J gene: TRBJ1-2; clone size: NA; V gene: TRBV19; CDR3 protein: CASSIATRYTF; CDR3 DNA: TGTGCCAGTAGTATAGCCACACGCTACACCTTC
D gene: TRBD2; J gene: TRBJ2-2; clone size: NA; V gene: TRBV11-2; CDR3 protein: CASSFTSGGAGTGELFF; CDR3 DNA: TGTGCCAGCAGCTTTACTAGCGGGGGCGCCGGGACCGGGGAGCTGTTTTTT
D gene: TRBD1; J gene: TRBJ2-5; clone size: NA; V gene: TRBV5-4; CDR3 protein: CASSLGGDRGDLETQYF; CDR3 DNA: TGTGCCAGCAGCTTGGGGGGAGACAGGGGAGATCTAGAGACCCAGTACTTC
D gene: NA; J gene: TRBJ2-3; clone size: NA; V gene: TRBV12-5; CDR3 protein: CASGTTLSTDTQYF; CDR3 DNA: TGTGCTAGTGGGACGACATTAAGCACAGATACGCAGTATTTT
D gene: TRBD1; J gene: TRBJ1-5; clone size: NA; V gene: TRBV7-9; CDR3 protein: CASSLQGDSNQPQHF; CDR3 DNA: TGTGCCAGCAGCTTACAGGGGGATAGCAATCAGCCCCAGCATTTT
D gene: NA; J gene: TRBJ2-1; clone size: NA; V gene: TRBV7-3; CDR3 protein: CASSLSTGSYNEQFF; CDR3 DNA: TGTGCCAGCAGCTTAAGCACAGGGTCCTACAATGAGCAGTTCTTC
D gene: TRBD1; J gene: TRBJ1-5; clone size: NA; V gene: TRBV28; CDR3 protein: CAIPGGQGNQPQHF; CDR3 DNA: TGTGCCATCCCGGGGGGACAGGGGAATCAGCCCCAGCATTTT
D gene: NA; J gene: TRBJ2-6; clone size: NA; V gene: TRBV7-3; CDR3 protein: CASSLIGGRHSGANVLTF; CDR3 DNA: TGTGCCAGCAGCTTAATAGGAGGTCGCCACTCTGGGGCCAACGTCCTGACTTTC
D gene: NA; J gene: TRBJ2-1; clone size: NA; V gene: TRBV16; CDR3 protein: CASSQWGRMDYNEQFF; CDR3 DNA: TGTGCCAGCAGCCAATGGGGCCGTATGGACTACAATGAGCAGTTCTTC
D gene: NA; J gene: TRBJ1-1; clone size: NA; V gene: TRBV4-1; CDR3 protein: CASSFLDSMNTEAFF; CDR3 DNA: TGCGCCAGCAGCTTCCTGGACAGCATGAACACTGAAGCTTTCTTT
D gene: TRBD2; J gene: TRBJ2-1; clone size: NA; V gene: TRBV25-1; CDR3 protein: CASSETSGGAGSYNEQFF; CDR3 DNA: TGTGCCAGCAGTGAGACTAGCGGGGGGGCCGGGTCCTACAATGAGCAGTTCTTC
D gene: TRBD2; J gene: TRBJ2-2; clone size: NA; V gene: TRBV6-2/TRBV6-3; CDR3 protein: CASSLSGGDTGELFF; CDR3 DNA: TGTGCCAGCAGCCTTAGCGGGGGAGACACCGGGGAGCTGTTTTTT
D gene: NA; J gene: TRBJ1-4; clone size: NA; V gene: TRBV19; CDR3 protein: CASSTLTGEKLFF; CDR3 DNA: TGTGCCAGTAGCACCTTAACAGGGGAAAAACTGTTTTTT
D gene: TRBD1; J gene: TRBJ2-5; clone size: once; V gene: TRBV5-5; CDR3 protein: CASSLAVTGGMKTQYF; CDR3 DNA: TGTGCCAGCAGCTTGGCCGTAACAGGGGGTATGAAGACCCAGTACTTC
D gene: NA; J gene: TRBJ2-1; clone size: NA; V gene: TRBV6-5; CDR3 protein: CASSYSRIKKYNEQFF; CDR3 DNA: TGTGCCAGCAGTTACTCGCGCATCAAAAAGTACAATGAGCAGTTCTTC
D gene: NA; J gene: TRBJ1-1; clone size: NA; V gene: TRBV9; CDR3 protein: CASSRGGGQFTEAFF; CDR3 DNA: TGTGCCAGCAGCCGGGGGGGAGGGCAGTTCACTGAAGCTTTCTTT
D gene: NA; J gene: TRBJ2-7; clone size: NA; V gene: TRBV27; CDR3 protein: CASSLVRTGSYEQYF; CDR3 DNA: TGTGCCAGCAGTTTAGTTCGAACAGGATCCTACGAGCAGTACTTC
D gene: NA; J gene: TRBJ1-2; clone size: NA; V gene: TRBV5-5; CDR3 protein: CASSPTVGQHANYGYTF; CDR3 DNA: TGTGCCAGCAGCCCCACCGTAGGACAGCATGCTAACTATGGCTACACCTTC
D gene: NA; J gene: TRBJ1-2; clone size: NA; V gene: TRBV5-1; CDR3 protein: CASSLGQPPNYGYTF; CDR3 DNA: TGCGCCAGCAGCTTGGGACAGCCCCCGAACTATGGCTACACCTTC
D gene: NA; J gene: TRBJ1-6; clone size: NA; V gene: TRBV2; CDR3 protein: CASRPGLINSPLHF; CDR3 DNA: TGTGCCAGCAGACCGGGACTGATCAATTCACCCCTCCACTTT
D gene: TRBD2; J gene: TRBJ2-5; clone size: NA; V gene: TRBV27; CDR3 protein: CASSTLAGLETQYF; CDR3 DNA: TGTGCCAGCAGTACCTTAGCGGGGCTAGAGACCCAGTACTTC
D gene: NA; J gene: TRBJ2-4; clone size: NA; V gene: TRBV28; CDR3 protein: CASSPLAGKNIQYF; CDR3 DNA: TGTGCCAGCAGTCCTTTGGCGGGGAAAAACATTCAGTACTTC
D gene: NA; J gene: TRBJ2-1; clone size: NA; V gene: TRBV2; CDR3 protein: CASRDKSYNEQFF; CDR3 DNA: TGTGCCAGCCGGGACAAATCCTACAATGAGCAGTTCTTC
D gene: TRBD1; J gene: TRBJ1-3; clone size: few; V gene: TRBV28; CDR3 protein: CASSLTGALSGNTIYF; CDR3 DNA: TGTGCCAGCAGTTTGACAGGGGCCCTCTCTGGAAACACCATATATTTT
D gene: NA; J gene: TRBJ2-7; clone size: NA; V gene: TRBV7-9; CDR3 protein: CASSSQGGGYEQYF; CDR3 DNA: TGTGCCAGCAGCTCCCAGGGAGGGGGCTACGAGCAGTACTTC
D gene: NA; J gene: TRBJ1-1; clone size: NA; V gene: TRBV7-9; CDR3 protein: CASSLIASGIEAFF; CDR3 DNA: TGTGCCAGCAGCTTAATAGCTTCGGGGATTGAAGCTTTCTTT
D gene: NA; J gene: TRBJ1-2; clone size: NA; V gene: TRBV6-5; CDR3 protein: CASSNYADGYTF; CDR3 DNA: TGTGCCAGCAGTAATTACGCAGATGGCTACACCTTC
D gene: TRBD2; J gene: TRBJ2-3; clone size: NA; V gene: TRBV7-3; CDR3 protein: CASSSTASGTSTDTQYF; CDR3 DNA: TGTGCCAGCAGCTCAACCGCTAGCGGAACTAGCACAGATACGCAGTATTTT
D gene: TRBD1; J gene: TRBJ1-5; clone size: NA; V gene: TRBV24-1; CDR3 protein: CATSSGTAYQPQHF; CDR3 DNA: TGTGCCACCAGTAGTGGGACAGCTTATCAGCCCCAGCATTTT
D gene: NA; J gene: TRBJ1-6; clone size: NA; V gene: TRBV10-2; CDR3 protein: CASRWGQSYNSPLHF; CDR3 DNA: TGCGCCAGCAGGTGGGGGCAATCCTATAATTCACCCCTCCACTTT
D gene: TRBD2; J gene: TRBJ2-2; clone size: NA; V gene: TRBV19; CDR3 protein: CASGGGAWNTGELFF; CDR3 DNA: TGTGCTTCCGGCGGGGGGGCCTGGAACACCGGGGAGCTGTTTTTT
D gene: NA; J gene: TRBJ1-2; clone size: many; V gene: TRBV10-3; CDR3 protein: CAISIEDYGYTF; CDR3 DNA: TGTGCCATCAGTATCGAGGATTATGGCTACACCTTC
D gene: NA; J gene: TRBJ2-7; clone size: NA; V gene: TRBV5-4; CDR3 protein: CASSFGHGGGDEQYF; CDR3 DNA: TGTGCCAGCAGCTTTGGCCATGGCGGCGGGGACGAGCAGTACTTC
D gene: NA; J gene: TRBJ1-2; clone size: NA; V gene: TRBV5-1; CDR3 protein: CASSLEIRVEGYTF; CDR3 DNA: TGCGCCAGCAGCTTGGAGATCAGGGTAGAGGGCTACACCTTC
D gene: TRBD2; J gene: TRBJ2-2; clone size: NA; V gene: TRBV19; CDR3 protein: CASSIAAGVTGELFF; CDR3 DNA: TGTGCCAGTAGTATAGCGGCGGGGGTAACCGGGGAGCTGTTTTTT
D gene: NA; J gene: TRBJ1-2; clone size: NA; V gene: TRBV7-8; CDR3 protein: CASSQGGHSNYGYTF; CDR3 DNA: TGTGCCAGCAGCCAAGGCGGACACTCCAACTATGGCTACACCTTC
D gene: TRBD1; J gene: TRBJ1-5; clone size: many; V gene: TRBV27; CDR3 protein: CASSLRQGNQPQHF; CDR3 DNA: TGTGCCAGCAGTCTAAGACAGGGGAATCAGCCCCAGCATTTT
D gene: NA; J gene: TRBJ1-2; clone size: NA; V gene: TRBV7-9; CDR3 protein: CASSTGRDSYGYTF; CDR3 DNA: TGTGCCAGCAGCACCGGCCGGGACTCCTATGGCTACACCTTC
D gene: NA; J gene: TRBJ2-7; clone size: NA; V gene: TRBV5-1; CDR3 protein: CASSSSYEQYF; CDR3 DNA: TGCGCCAGCTCATCATCCTACGAGCAGTACTTC
D gene: NA; J gene: TRBJ2-7; clone size: NA; V gene: TRBV7-9; CDR3 protein: CASAPRGNEQYF; CDR3 DNA: TGTGCCAGCGCCCCCAGGGGTAACGAGCAGTACTTC
D gene: NA; J gene: TRBJ1-2; clone size: NA; V gene: TRBV5-1; CDR3 protein: CASSDSDYGYTF; CDR3 DNA: TGCGCCAGCTCGGACAGTGACTATGGCTACACCTTC
D gene: NA; J gene: TRBJ2-1; clone size: NA; V gene: TRBV5-1; CDR3 protein: CASSLPGVSYNEQFF; CDR3 DNA: TGCGCCAGCAGCTTGCCGGGGGTCTCCTACAATGAGCAGTTCTTC
D gene: NA; J gene: TRBJ1-2; clone size: few; V gene: TRBV30; CDR3 protein: CAWSGQGYGYTF; CDR3 DNA: TGTGCCTGGAGTGGGCAGGGGTATGGCTACACCTTC
D gene: TRBD1; J gene: TRBJ1-2; clone size: NA; V gene: TRBV5-1; CDR3 protein: CASSLSTGKVGGYTF; CDR3 DNA: TGCGCCAGCAGCTTGTCGACAGGGAAGGTGGGTGGCTACACCTTC
D gene: NA; J gene: TRBJ1-3; clone size: NA; V gene: TRBV5-6; CDR3 protein: CASSLLPGNTIYF; CDR3 DNA: TGTGCCAGCAGCTTGCTCCCTGGAAACACCATATATTTT
D gene: NA; J gene: TRBJ1-2; clone size: once; V gene: TRBV5-1; CDR3 protein: CARAEGGALYGYTF; CDR3 DNA: TGCGCCCGCGCCGAGGGGGGGGCCCTCTATGGCTACACCTTC
D gene: NA; J gene: TRBJ1-2; clone size: NA; V gene: TRBV5-1; CDR3 protein: CASSLTGPGSYGYTF; CDR3 DNA: TGCGCCAGCAGCTTGACAGGGCCGGGGAGCTATGGCTACACCTTC